The clone carrying this T cell receptor beta chain was picked up a small number of times. Sequence at one end of the junction differs from germline and may be a read error. TCRdb reanalysed the 5' RACE reads using MiXCR and keeps one entry per CDR3 protein. The table lists over 950 distinct CDR3 sequences, roughly 40% of them singletons. Described time point: sample taken at primary tumor resection. These data are taken from a study of spatial heterogeneity in lung cancer. Germline values: CDR1 SSHAT, CDR2 FNYEAQ (reference sequence). The CDR3 contains 13 residues. Sequencing was performed on normal lung tissue next to the tumor, taken at surgery. This sequence joins TRBV7-7 and TRBJ1-1, with a tentative D call TRBD1 (5 bases). The sequence derives from a male donor with early-stage non-small cell lung cancer. In nucleotides, the CDR3 is TGTGCTAGCAGCCTACAGGTGAACACTGAAGCTTTCTTT. Translation: CASSLQVNTEAFF. The whole variable domain, remainder taken from reference TRBV7-7 and TRBJ1-1, is GAGVSQSPRYKVTKRGQDVTLRCDPISSHATLYWYQQALGQGPEFLTYFNYEAQPDKSGLPSDRFSAERPEGSISTLTIQRTEQRDSAMYRCASSLQVNTEAFFGQGTRLTVV.